This TCR beta chain came from a study of early T cells in non-severe SARS-CoV-2 infection. Study-level information: RNA in bulk from unsorted whole blood was sequenced, and chains were unpaired.

V lost 2 bases and J lost 9; bases outside the gene matches: 9. Per germline, CDR1 MGHRA and CDR2 YSYEKL. The CDR3 is 17 amino acids. Unique molecular identifiers were added to individual cDNA molecules. TCRdb itself ran the 5' RACE reads through MiXCR, one entry per CDR3 protein. The table records 52,000 or so distinct CDR3 sequences, approximately 12% of them present only once. The table lists this clonotype with a few counts. The TCR originated in an adult who was a healthcare worker with PCR-confirmed SARS-CoV-2 infection or an uninfected control (not recorded which). Sequencing was done on a sample of whole blood. This chain connects TRBV4-1 to TRBJ2-3; 15 nucleotides match TRBD2. Here the CDR3 reads CASSQNPGLAGGITQYF. The CDR3, as DNA: TGCGCCAGCAGCCAAAATCCGGGACTAGCGGGGGGAATAACGCAGTATTTT.